This T cell receptor beta chain was captured in a study of cytomegalovirus exposure and HLA in healthy donors. Findings and limits, study-wide: The classifier reportedly diagnosed cytomegalovirus status with high sensitivity and specificity. Productive status was seen about 87% or about 30% of the time for most TCR beta V segments in an earlier analysis. Indistinguishable V segments such as TRBV6-2 and TRBV6-3 were excluded. Follow-up analysis later connected one missense variant in DCLRE1C with trimming of TCR beta V- and J-genes.

As to this clone: Its antigen is as yet unknown.

A multiplex PCR was run with 60 Vbeta primers and 13 Jbeta primers. TCRdb's table, derived via immunoSEQ multiplex PCR, lists solely in-frame clones and lacks some. The sample holds tens of thousands of clones; roughly 69% are singletons and the top ten take roughly 6.7%. With 2 bases removed from V and 2 bases from J, the gap between germline ends came to 10 bases. Germline assignment: CDR1 SEHNR and CDR2 FQNEAQ (reference sequence). The CDR3 is 14 amino acids. The specimen sequenced was PBMCs. The sequence derives from a woman aged 30 to 39 in good health and CMV-seronegative. The chain couples TRBV7-9 to TRBJ2-7, with D perhaps TRBD2 (5 bases). In DNA form, the CDR3 reads TGTGCCAGCAGCTTAATCGGGATGACCTACGAGCAGTACTTC. Residues: CASSLIGMTYEQYF.